This TCR beta chain was observed in a study of CD8 T cells in Susac syndrome. V lost 2 bases and J lost 8, with 16 bases in between. Looked up from germline, CDR1 is MNHEY and CDR2 is SVGAGI. CDR3 length: 15 residues. From blood CD8+ and CD4+ T cells, TCR beta sequences were generated. The multiple sclerosis control group consisted of treatment-naive patients whose relapsing-remitting disease, which was either stable or active, fulfilled revised McDonald criteria. TEMRA cells were enriched by FACS, and CD4+ and CD8+ T cells were negatively isolated. The RNA input was 0.5 to 1 ug, and it was reverse transcribed with random hexamers. The TCR beta CDR3 was amplified by immunoSEQ multiplex PCR across 54 Vbeta, 13 Jbeta. Each CDR3 protein gets one entry after TCRdb re-called the immunoSEQ multiplex PCR reads with MiXCR. This table has a few hundred thousand distinct CDR3 sequences, 65% to 90% appearing once.

The sequence was collected from a human donor with multiple sclerosis. The genes are TRBV6-5 and TRBJ2-1, with D unclear. Sequenced sample: CD8+ T cells from PBMCs. The CDR3 DNA sequence: TGTGCCAGCAGTTACACAGCAGGTCCTATGGATGAGCAGTTCTTC. Amino acids: CASSYTAGPMDEQFF.